The source of this T cell receptor (beta chain) is a study of blood T cells in healthy people across ages. This clonotype was counted between two and nine times. Its specificity is unknown. Through a sample-barcoded 5' primer and a J-beta primer mix, a second PCR was run for roughly 7 to 11 cycles. TCRdb called the 5' RACE reads again in MiXCR, with one record for every CDR3 protein. The sample has approximately 760,000 distinct CDR3 sequences, approximately 25% seen once; the top ten hold 9.4%. Each of the donors had approximately 10 milliliters of peripheral blood drawn into EDTA-treated Vacutainer tubes. Researchers isolated at least 7 million PBMCs per sample. A minimum of 5.5 micrograms of total RNA was extracted per sample. General study results and limits: Strongly correlated with naive T cell percentage was TCR beta diversity.

CDR3 length equals 15 residues. This sample also belongs to another study, concerning T cells of mothers and their children.

Sequenced: blood. This chain joins TRBV21-1 and TRBJ2-5; TRBD2, the table's D call, lacks a check against the DNA. TRBV21-1 is marked as a pseudogene. The receptor was isolated from a boy between 5 and 17 years old in good health. The CDR3 sequence: CASSEGEGIQETQYF. CDR3 coding DNA: TGTGCCAGCAGCGAGGGTGAAGGGATCCAAGAGACCCAGTACTTC.